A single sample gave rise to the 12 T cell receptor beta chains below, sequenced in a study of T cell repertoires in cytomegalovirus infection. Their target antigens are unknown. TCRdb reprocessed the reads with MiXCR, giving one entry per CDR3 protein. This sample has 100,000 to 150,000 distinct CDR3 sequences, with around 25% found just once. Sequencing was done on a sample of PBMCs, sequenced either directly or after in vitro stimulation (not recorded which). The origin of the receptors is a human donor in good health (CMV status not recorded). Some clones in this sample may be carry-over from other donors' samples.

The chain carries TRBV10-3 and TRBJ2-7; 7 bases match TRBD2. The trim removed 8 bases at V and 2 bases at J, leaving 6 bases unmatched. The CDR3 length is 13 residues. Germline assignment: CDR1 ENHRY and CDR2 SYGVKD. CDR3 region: CAIGGVSAYEQYF. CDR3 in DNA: TGTGCCATCGGGGGGGTGAGCGCCTACGAGCAGTACTTC.

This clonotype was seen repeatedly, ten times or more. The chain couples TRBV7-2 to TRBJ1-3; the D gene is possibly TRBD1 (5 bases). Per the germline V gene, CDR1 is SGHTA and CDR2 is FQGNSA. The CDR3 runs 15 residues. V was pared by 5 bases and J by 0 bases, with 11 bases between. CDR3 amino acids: CASSLVGASGNTIYF. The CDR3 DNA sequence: TGTGCCAGCAGCCTCGTTGGGGCCTCTGGAAACACCATATATTTT.

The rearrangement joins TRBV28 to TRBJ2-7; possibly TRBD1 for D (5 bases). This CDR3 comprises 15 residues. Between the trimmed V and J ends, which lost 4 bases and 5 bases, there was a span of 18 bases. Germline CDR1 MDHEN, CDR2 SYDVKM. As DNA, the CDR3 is TGTGCCAGCAGTTCCTCGCGTCAGGGTTTCCACGAGCAGTACTTC. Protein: CASSSSRQGFHEQYF.

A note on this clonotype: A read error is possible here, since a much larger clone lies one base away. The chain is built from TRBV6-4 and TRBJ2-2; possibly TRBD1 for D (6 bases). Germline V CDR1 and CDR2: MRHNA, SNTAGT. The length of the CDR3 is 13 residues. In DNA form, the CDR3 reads TGTGCCAGCAGTGACAGGGACACCGGGGAGCTGTATTTT. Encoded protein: CASSDRDTGELYF.

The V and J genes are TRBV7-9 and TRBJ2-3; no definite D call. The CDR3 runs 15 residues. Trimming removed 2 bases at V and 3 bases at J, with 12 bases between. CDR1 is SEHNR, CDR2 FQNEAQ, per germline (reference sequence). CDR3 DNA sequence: TGTGCCAGCAGCTTAACTGCATTGCGGACAGATACGCAGTATTTT. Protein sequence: CASSLTALRTDTQYF. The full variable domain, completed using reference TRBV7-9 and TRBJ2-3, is DTGVSQNPRHKITKRGQNVTFRCDPISEHNRLYWYRQTLGQGPEFLTYFQNEAQLEKSRLLSDRFSAERPKGSFSTLEIQRTEQGDSAMYLCASSLTALRTDTQYFGPGTRLTVL.

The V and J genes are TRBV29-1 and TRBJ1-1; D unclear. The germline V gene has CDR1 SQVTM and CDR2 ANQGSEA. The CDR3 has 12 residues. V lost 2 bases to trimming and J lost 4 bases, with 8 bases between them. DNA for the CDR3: TGCAGCGTTGAAAAGGGTTTCACTGAAGCTTTCTTT. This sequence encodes CSVEKGFTEAFF.

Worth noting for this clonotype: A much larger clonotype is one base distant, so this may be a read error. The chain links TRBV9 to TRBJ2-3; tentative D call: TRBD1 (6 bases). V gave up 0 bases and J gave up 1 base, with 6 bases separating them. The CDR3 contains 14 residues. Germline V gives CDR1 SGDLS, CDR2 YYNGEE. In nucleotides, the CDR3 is TGTGCCAGCAGCGTAGAGGGGGGCACAGATACGCAGTATTTT. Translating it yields CASSVEGGTDTQYF.

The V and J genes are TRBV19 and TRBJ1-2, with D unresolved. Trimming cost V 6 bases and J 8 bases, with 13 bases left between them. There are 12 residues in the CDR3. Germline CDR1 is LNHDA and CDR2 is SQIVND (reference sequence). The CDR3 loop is CASSAPLGGYTF. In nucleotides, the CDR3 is TGTGCCAGTAGCGCTCCCCTTGGGGGCTACACCTTC.

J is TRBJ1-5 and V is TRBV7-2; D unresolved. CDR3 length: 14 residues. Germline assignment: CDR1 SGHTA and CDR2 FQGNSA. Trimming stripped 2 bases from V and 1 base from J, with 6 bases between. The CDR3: CASSLSHSNQPQHF. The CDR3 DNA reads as TGTGCCAGCAGCTTAAGCCACAGCAATCAGCCCCAGCATTTT. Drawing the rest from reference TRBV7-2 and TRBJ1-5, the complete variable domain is GAGVSQSPSNKVTEKGKDVELRCDPISGHTALYWYRQSLGQGLEFLIYFQGNSAPDKSGLPSDRFSAERTGGSVSTLTIQRTQQEDSAVYLCASSLSHSNQPQHFGDGTRLSIL.

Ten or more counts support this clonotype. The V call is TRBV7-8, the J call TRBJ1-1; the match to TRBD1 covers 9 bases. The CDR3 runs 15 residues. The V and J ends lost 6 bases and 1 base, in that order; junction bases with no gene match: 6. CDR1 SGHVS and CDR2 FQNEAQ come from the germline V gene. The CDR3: CASSYSDRGNTEAFF. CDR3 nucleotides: TGTGCCAGCAGTTACTCGGACAGGGGGAACACTGAAGCTTTCTTT.

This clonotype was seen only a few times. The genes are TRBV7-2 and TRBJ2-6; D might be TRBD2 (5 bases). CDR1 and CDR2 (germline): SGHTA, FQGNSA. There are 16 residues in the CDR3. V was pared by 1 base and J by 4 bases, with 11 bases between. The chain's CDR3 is CASSLDSGMGANVLTF. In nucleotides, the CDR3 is TGTGCCAGCAGCTTAGATTCGGGGATGGGGGCCAACGTCCTGACTTTC.

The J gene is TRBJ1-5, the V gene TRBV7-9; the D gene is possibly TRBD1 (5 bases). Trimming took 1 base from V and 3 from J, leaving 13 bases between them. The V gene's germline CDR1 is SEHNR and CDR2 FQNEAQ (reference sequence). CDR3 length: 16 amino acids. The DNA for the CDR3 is TGTGCCAGCAGCTTAGATTGGGGCGGCAACAATCAGCCCCAGCATTTT. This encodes CASSLDWGGNNQPQHF.